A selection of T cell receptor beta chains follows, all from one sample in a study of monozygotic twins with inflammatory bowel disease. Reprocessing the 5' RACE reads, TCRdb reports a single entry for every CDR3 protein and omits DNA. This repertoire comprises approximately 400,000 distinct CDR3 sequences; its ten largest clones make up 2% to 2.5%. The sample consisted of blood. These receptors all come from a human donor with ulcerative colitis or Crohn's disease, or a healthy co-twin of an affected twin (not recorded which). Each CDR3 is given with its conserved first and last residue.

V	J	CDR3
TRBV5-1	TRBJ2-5	CASSPSGAGGRETQYF
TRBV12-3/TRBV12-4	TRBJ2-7	CASSRYSGSGAPIYEQYF
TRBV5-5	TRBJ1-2	CASSPGWADTGYTF
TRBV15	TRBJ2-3	CATSRRGDTQYF
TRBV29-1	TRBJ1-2	CSVAQDRGVDGYTF
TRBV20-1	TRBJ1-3	CSARGGNTIYF
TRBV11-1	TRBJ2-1	CASSLLGLAGASSYNEQFF
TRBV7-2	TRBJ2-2	CASSTAPGRNTGELFF
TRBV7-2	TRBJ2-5	CASCQGYQETQYF
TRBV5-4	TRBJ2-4	CASSHSLLAKNIQYF
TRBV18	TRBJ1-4	CASSPVKAGIGEKLFF
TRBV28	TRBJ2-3	CASLNRGRRADTQYF
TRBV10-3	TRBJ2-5	CAIRGAPEETQYF
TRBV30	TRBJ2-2	CAWSVRQGNTGELFF
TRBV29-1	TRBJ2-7	CSVEIPGIVYEQYF
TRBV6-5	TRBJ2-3	CASSYADTQYF
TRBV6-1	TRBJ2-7	CASSAMIEQYF
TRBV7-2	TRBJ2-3	CASSIKRELNTDTQYF
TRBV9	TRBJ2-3	CASSVGGTDTQYF
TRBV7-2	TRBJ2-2	CASSLDSGRAGELFF